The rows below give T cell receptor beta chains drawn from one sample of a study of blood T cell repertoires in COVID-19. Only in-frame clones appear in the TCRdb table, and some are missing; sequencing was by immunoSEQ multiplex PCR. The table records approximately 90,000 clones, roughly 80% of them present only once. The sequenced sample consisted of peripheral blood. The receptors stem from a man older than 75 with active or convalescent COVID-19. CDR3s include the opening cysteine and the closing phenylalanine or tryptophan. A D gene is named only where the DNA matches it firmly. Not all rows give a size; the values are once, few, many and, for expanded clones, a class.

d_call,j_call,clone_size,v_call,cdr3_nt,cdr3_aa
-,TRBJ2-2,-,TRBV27,TGTGCCAGCAGCCCTCCGATGAGGGCTGGCCCCACCGGGGAGCTGTTTTTT,CASSPPMRAGPTGELFF
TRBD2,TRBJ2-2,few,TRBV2,TGTGCCAGCATGCGGGGGGGACCGAACACCGGGGAGCTGTTTTTT,CASMRGGPNTGELFF
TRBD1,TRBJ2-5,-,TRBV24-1,TGTGCCACCAGTGATTCAAGACAGGGTATAGAGACCCAGTACTTC,CATSDSRQGIETQYF
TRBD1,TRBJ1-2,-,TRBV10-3,TGTGCCATCAGTGAAGGGACAGGGGCTCAGGCGGGCTACACCTTC,CAISEGTGAQAGYTF
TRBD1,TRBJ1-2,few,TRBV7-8,TGTGCCAGCAGCGAACAGGGGGACTATGGCTACACCTTC,CASSEQGDYGYTF
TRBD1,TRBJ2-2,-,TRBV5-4,TGTGCCAGCAGCCGAGGAGGGACAGGGGGAACCGGGGAGCTGTTTTTT,CASSRGGTGGTGELFF
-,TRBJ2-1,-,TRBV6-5,TGTGCCAGCAGTTCCGGGACTGGAGATAATGAGCAGTTCTTC,CASSSGTGDNEQFF
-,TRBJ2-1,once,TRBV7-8,TGTGCCAGCAGTTTCAGGGGAGGGCCTGAGCAGTTCTTC,CASSFRGGPEQFF
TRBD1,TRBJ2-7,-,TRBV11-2,TGTGCCAGCAGCTTAGTAGGACAGGGATCCTACGAGCAGTACTTC,CASSLVGQGSYEQYF
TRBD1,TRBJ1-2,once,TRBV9,TGTGCCAGCAGCGCACGGGACAGGGAGGGCTATGGCTACACCTTC,CASSARDREGYGYTF
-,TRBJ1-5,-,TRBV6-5,TGTGCCAGCGGGGCGGCGCAGAATAGCAATCAGCCCCAGCATTTT,CASGAAQNSNQPQHF
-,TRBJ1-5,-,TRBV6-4,TGTGCCAGCAGTGTCGAGGTGGGTCAGCCCCAGCATTTT,CASSVEVGQPQHF
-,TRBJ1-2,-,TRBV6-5,TGTGCCAGCAGTTACGGGGGGAACTATGGCTACACCTTC,CASSYGGNYGYTF
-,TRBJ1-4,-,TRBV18,TGTGCCAGCTCACCGCGACGGACGACAGGCCTCGATGAAAAACTGTTTTTT,CASSPRRTTGLDEKLFF
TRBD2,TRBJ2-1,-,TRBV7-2,TGTGCCAGCAGCTTAGTCTTCGGCGCTAGCGGGGTCTACAATGAGCAGTTCTTC,CASSLVFGASGVYNEQFF
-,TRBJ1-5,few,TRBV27,TGTGCCAGCAGCTCCGGGATGGCTGTCGGGCCCCAGCATTTT,CASSSGMAVGPQHF
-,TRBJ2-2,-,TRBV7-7,TGTGCCAGCAGCTTAGTGGTGGGGCCCCCTTTTTTTGTCGCCGGGGAGCTGTTTTTT,CASSLVVGPPFFVAGELFF
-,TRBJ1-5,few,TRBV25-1,TGTGCCAGCAGAGGGGCAGGGAGGTATCAGCCCCAGCATTTT,CASRGAGRYQPQHF
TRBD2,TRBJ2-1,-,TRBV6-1,TGTGCCAGCAGTGAAGCTGGGGGGGGGATCTACAATGAGCAGTTCTTC,CASSEAGGGIYNEQFF
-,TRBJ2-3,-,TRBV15,TGTGCCACCAGCTTCGACATCCCTCGGTGGGATACGCAGTATTTT,CATSFDIPRWDTQYF
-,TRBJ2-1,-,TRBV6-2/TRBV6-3,TGTGCCAGCAGTCGTGGACAGACCTACAATGAGCAGTTCTTC,CASSRGQTYNEQFF